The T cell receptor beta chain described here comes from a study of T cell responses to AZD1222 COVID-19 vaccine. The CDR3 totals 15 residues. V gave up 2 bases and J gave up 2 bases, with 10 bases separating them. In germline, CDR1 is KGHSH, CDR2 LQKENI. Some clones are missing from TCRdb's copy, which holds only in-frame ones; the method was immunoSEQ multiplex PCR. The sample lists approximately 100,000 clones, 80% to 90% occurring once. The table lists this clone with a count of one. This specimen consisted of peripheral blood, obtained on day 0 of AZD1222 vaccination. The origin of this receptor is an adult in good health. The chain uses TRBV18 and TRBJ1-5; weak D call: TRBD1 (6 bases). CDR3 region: CASSPARGGNQPQHF. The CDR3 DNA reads TGTGCCAGCTCACCAGCCAGGGGTGGCAATCAGCCCCAGCATTTT.